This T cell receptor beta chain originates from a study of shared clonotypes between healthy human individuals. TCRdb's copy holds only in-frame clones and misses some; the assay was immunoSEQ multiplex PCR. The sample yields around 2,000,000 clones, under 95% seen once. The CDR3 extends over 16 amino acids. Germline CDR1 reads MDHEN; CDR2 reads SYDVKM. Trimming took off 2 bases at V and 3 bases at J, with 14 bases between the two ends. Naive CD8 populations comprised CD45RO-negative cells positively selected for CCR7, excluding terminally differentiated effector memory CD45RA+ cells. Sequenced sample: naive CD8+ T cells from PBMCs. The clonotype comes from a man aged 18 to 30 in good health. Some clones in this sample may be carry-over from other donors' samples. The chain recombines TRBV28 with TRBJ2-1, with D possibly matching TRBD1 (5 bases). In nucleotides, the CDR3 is TGTGCCAGCAGTTTAGAATATGGACACAACTACAATGAGCAGTTCTTC. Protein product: CASSLEYGHNYNEQFF.